These 23 T cell receptor beta chains share one sample of origin, sequenced in a study of blood T cell repertoires in COVID-19. Sequenced by immunoSEQ multiplex PCR; TCRdb stores in-frame clones only, minus some. The sample lists around 200,000 clones; more than 80% were seen once. Sequencing was carried out using PBMCs or T cells enriched from blood (not recorded which). All receptors derive from a man aged 40-49 years who had recovered from COVID-19.

This clone occurred once. J is TRBJ1-1 and V is TRBV5-1; TRBD1 aligns across 7 bases. From germline, CDR1 is SGHRS and CDR2 YFSETQ. CDR3 length: 15 residues. V shed 1 base and J 1 base; nucleotides not matched to a gene: 4. The CDR3 DNA sequence: TGCGCCAGCAGCTTGACAGGGGCCTCGAACACTGAAGCTTTCTTT. Translation gives CASSLTGASNTEAFF.

The chain recombines TRBV15 with TRBJ2-3; D is undetermined. This CDR3 region has 14 residues. Germline V gene sequence: CDR1 LNHNV, CDR2 YYDKDF (reference sequence). Trimming cost V 1 base and J 7 bases, with 12 bases left between them. The CDR3 nucleotides are TGTGCCACCAGCAGAGCCGCCGCTAGTAATACGCAGTATTTT. Encoded protein: CATSRAAASNTQYF.

This chain joins TRBV7-2 and TRBJ1-2; D is uncertain. The germline V gene encodes CDR1 SGHTA and CDR2 FQGNSA. V was shortened by 4 bases and J by 0 bases, with 12 bases between the two germline ends. The CDR3 spans 15 residues. The CDR3: CASSSPDSTNYGYTF. The CDR3 DNA follows: TGTGCCAGCAGCTCCCCGGACTCTACTAACTATGGCTACACCTTC. The full variable domain, its missing parts supplied by reference TRBV7-2 and TRBJ1-2, is GAGVSQSPSNKVTEKGKDVELRCDPISGHTALYWYRQSLGQGLEFLIYFQGNSAPDKSGLPSDRFSAERTGGSVSTLTIQRTQQEDSAVYLCASSSPDSTNYGYTFGSGTRLTVV.

This sequence joins TRBV11-2 and TRBJ2-5, with D possibly being TRBD2 (5 bases). Germline V CDR1 and CDR2: SGHAT, FQNNGV. The CDR3 length is 15 residues. V was shortened by 1 base and J by 5 bases, with 14 bases between the two germline ends. DNA for the CDR3: TGTGCCAGCAGCTTAGGTGGAGGACGAGGGGAGACCCAGTACTTC. Translated, it gives CASSLGGGRGETQYF. Full variable domain (remainder filled in from reference TRBV11-2 and TRBJ2-5): EAGVAQSPRYKIIEKRQSVAFWCNPISGHATLYWYQQILGQGPKLLIQFQNNGVVDDSQLPKDRFSAERLKGVDSTLKIQPAKLEDSAVYLCASSLGGGRGETQYFGPGTRLLVL.

The CDR3 region has the DNA TGTGCCAGCTCTACTTACCTCAGGGGAATAGGCTCACCCCTCCACTTT. This gives the protein CASSTYLRGIGSPLHF. The rearrangement joins TRBV27 to TRBJ1-6; D perhaps matches TRBD1 (6 bases). V lost 8 bases and J 10 bases, leaving 24 bases between the germline ends. This CDR3 has 16 residues. Per the germline V gene, CDR1 is MNHEY and CDR2 is SMNVEV (reference sequence).

The J gene is TRBJ1-6, the V gene TRBV27; 7 positions match TRBD1. The CDR3 has 16 amino acids. V gave up 3 bases and J gave up 6 bases; unmatched junction bases: 8. CDR1 and CDR2 from the germline V gene are MNHEY and SMNVEV (reference sequence). CDR3: CASSFLGQASNSPLHF. Written as DNA, the CDR3 is TGTGCCAGCAGTTTCCTAGGACAGGCCTCTAATTCACCCCTCCACTTT.

The chain uses TRBV3-1 (or the pseudogene TRBV3-2) and TRBJ2-7, with 7 bases identical to TRBD1. The germline V gene has CDR1 LGHDT and CDR2 YNNKEL (reference sequence). V trimming: 0 bases; J trimming: 7 bases; junction bases outside the gene matches: 12. The CDR3 is made up of 16 amino acids. CDR3 sequence reads: CASSQDLTGFSYEQYF. The CDR3 nucleotides are TGTGCCAGCAGCCAAGATTTGACAGGGTTCTCGTATGAGCAGTACTTC.

The chain is built from TRBV5-6 and TRBJ1-1; possibly TRBD1 for D (6 bases). V shed 4 bases and J shed 4 bases, with 14 bases lying between them. Germline loops: CDR1 SGHDT, CDR2 YYEEEE. This CDR3 has 14 amino acids. This CDR3 is CASSRDGGATEAFF. Here the CDR3 DNA reads TGTGCCAGCAGCCGGGACGGGGGGGCCACTGAAGCTTTCTTT.

This chain links TRBV7-2 with TRBJ2-7, with TRBD1 identical over 10 bases. CDR1 SGHTA and CDR2 FQGNSA come from the germline V gene. The CDR3 runs 15 residues. Trimming removed 4 bases from V and 4 bases from J; junction bases left unmatched: 7. For the CDR3, the DNA is TGTGCCAGCAGCTCTCGACAGGGGGCGCTGTACGAGCAGTACTTC. It yields the protein CASSSRQGALYEQYF.

The gene calls are TRBV28 and TRBJ1-2; tentative D call: TRBD1 (5 bases). This CDR3 comprises 15 residues. Trimming left V 7 bases short and J 6 bases short, with 21 bases between. Germline-derived CDR1 and CDR2 are MDHEN and SYDVKM. The CDR3 DNA reads TGTGCCAGCACTTCCATAACGGGGGTTTCGCATGGCTACACCTTC. Its translation is CASTSITGVSHGYTF.

The V call is TRBV7-9, the J call TRBJ2-3; TRBD2 aligns across 7 bases. The junction had 9 bases not matched to a gene; V was cut back by 6 bases and J by 0 bases. The CDR3 totals 16 residues. The germline V gene has CDR1 SEHNR and CDR2 FQNEAQ (reference sequence). CDR3 sequence: CASRQTGTTSTDTQYF. As DNA, the CDR3 is TGTGCCAGCAGACAAACCGGGACTACTAGCACAGATACGCAGTATTTT.

This rearrangement joins TRBV27 to TRBJ2-3; a possible D gene is TRBD2 (6 bases). This CDR3 is built from 13 residues. Looked up from germline, CDR1 is MNHEY and CDR2 is SMNVEV (reference sequence). V dropped 2 bases and J dropped 3 bases, with 6 bases sitting between them. The CDR3 is CASSLRGTDTQYF. The CDR3 DNA reads TGTGCCAGCAGTTTACGGGGGACAGATACGCAGTATTTT.

The V and J genes are TRBV7-6 and TRBJ1-4; maybe TRBD1 (6 bases). The length of the CDR3 is 15 residues. Trimming removed 1 base at V and 5 bases at J, with 11 bases between. In germline, CDR1 is SGHVS, CDR2 FNYEAQ. The CDR3 spells CASSLVQGMNEKLFF. CDR3 sequence (DNA): TGTGCCAGCAGCTTAGTCCAGGGGATGAATGAAAAACTGTTTTTT.

This clone was found a few times. Within the sample, other DNA sequences also encode this same CDR3. In nucleotides, the CDR3 is TGTGCCAGCAGCCCGGGACAGGGACCTGGAAACACCATATATTTT. Protein: CASSPGQGPGNTIYF. This chain uses TRBV11-3 with TRBJ1-3; 9 bases map to TRBD1. The CDR3 covers 15 residues. V lost 5 bases to trimming and J lost 2 bases; unmatched junction nucleotides: 4. Per the germline V gene, CDR1 is SGHNT and CDR2 is YENEEA. Full variable domain (rest looked up from reference TRBV11-3 and TRBJ1-3): EAGVVQSPRYKIIEKKQPVAFWCNPISGHNTLYWYLQNLGQGPELLIRYENEEAVDDSQLPKDRFSAERLKGVDSTLKIQPAELGDSAVYLCASSPGQGPGNTIYFGEGSWLTVV.

The gene calls are TRBV6-1 and TRBJ1-5; D remains unclear. CDR3 length: 15 amino acids. Trimming pared 2 bases from V and 3 bases from J, leaving 11 bases between. The germline CDR1 and CDR2 sequences are MNHNS and SASEGT. CDR3 DNA sequence: TGTGCCAGCAGTGAATGGGTAGCGATCAATCAGCCCCAGCATTTT. Its protein product is CASSEWVAINQPQHF.

The rearrangement uses TRBV6-5 and TRBJ1-4, with a weak D call TRBD1 (5 bases). V lost 2 bases to trimming and J lost 0 bases, with 10 bases between them. The CDR3 sequence is 16 residues long. The germline V gene has CDR1 MNHEY and CDR2 SVGAGI. CDR3 region: CASSYTTGTTNEKLFF. The CDR3 bases are TGTGCCAGCAGTTACACCACAGGAACAACTAATGAAAAACTGTTTTTT.

This chain uses TRBV24-1 with TRBJ2-1; tentative D call: TRBD1 (5 bases). Trimming left V 4 bases short and J 7 bases short, with 10 bases between. The CDR3 spans 13 residues. Germline CDR1 is KGHDR and CDR2 is SFDVKD. The CDR3 sequence: CATSDRVENEQFF. CDR3 coding DNA: TGTGCCACCAGTGACAGGGTCGAGAATGAGCAGTTCTTC.

The chain has TRBV3-1 (or the pseudogene TRBV3-2) and TRBJ2-5; 9 nucleotides match TRBD1. The CDR3 sequence is 16 residues long. V lost 6 bases and J lost 5; bases outside the gene matches: 13. Germline assignment: CDR1 LGHDT and CDR2 YNNKEL (reference sequence). Written as DNA, the CDR3 is TGTGCCAGCAGTCAACCGGGACAGGGACGTTGGGAGACCCAGTACTTC. Translation gives CASSQPGQGRWETQYF.

The chain employs TRBV4-2 and TRBJ1-5, with D tentatively TRBD1 (6 bases). CDR3 length: 14 amino acids. V lost 3 bases and J lost 4, with 10 bases in between. Germline CDR1 LGHNA, CDR2 YNFKEQ. The CDR3: CASSQDRVNQPQHF. DNA of the CDR3: TGTGCCAGCAGCCAGGACAGAGTTAATCAGCCCCAGCATTTT.

This clone was picked up one time. The V and J genes are TRBV3-1 (or the pseudogene TRBV3-2) and TRBJ2-7, with 12 bases aligning to TRBD2. V trimming: 8 bases; J trimming: 5 bases; junction bases outside the gene matches: 13. Germline V CDR1 and CDR2: LGHDT, YNNKEL (reference sequence). There are 16 residues in the CDR3. The CDR3: CASEGSSGRAFDEQYF. CDR3 DNA: TGTGCCAGCGAGGGATCTAGCGGGAGGGCCTTCGACGAGCAGTACTTC.

The V and J genes are TRBV28 and TRBJ2-7; weak D call: TRBD1 (5 bases). Germline V gene lookup returns CDR1 MDHEN and CDR2 SYDVKM. The length of the CDR3 is 10 residues. Trimming took off 5 bases at V and 10 bases at J, with 9 bases between the two ends. In nucleotides, the CDR3 is TGTGCCAGCAGTCAACAGGAACAGTACTTC. Translation: CASSQQEQYF. The whole variable domain, remainder taken from reference TRBV28 and TRBJ2-7, is DVKVTQSSRYLVKRTGEKVFLECVQDMDHENMFWYRQDPGLGLRLIYFSYDVKMKEKGDIPEGYSVSREKKERFSLILESASTNQTSMYLCASSQQEQYFGPGTRLTVT.

This clone was detected once. The chain is built from TRBV27 and TRBJ2-1; TRBD2 matches 8 bases. Looked up from germline, CDR1 is MNHEY and CDR2 is SMNVEV (reference sequence). There are 14 residues in the CDR3. J was trimmed by 6 bases and V by 3 bases; bases with no gene match: 4. CDR3 coding DNA: TGTGCCAGCAGTTTGCGGGGGGCCCCCAATGAGCAGTTCTTC. Encoded protein: CASSLRGAPNEQFF.

The rearrangement joins TRBV30 to TRBJ1-1; 9 positions match TRBD1. The V and J ends lost 5 bases and 3 bases, in that order; junction bases with no gene match: 4. Germline V gives CDR1 GTSNPN, CDR2 SVGIG (reference sequence). The CDR3 sequence is 13 residues long. CDR3 bases: TGTGCCTGGGGACAGGGGAGAGACACTGAAGCTTTCTTT. The encoded protein is CAWGQGRDTEAFF.